The present entry profiles one TCR beta chain with its context. The sample is drawn from a study of T cell responses to AZD1222 COVID-19 vaccine. Germline-derived CDR1 and CDR2 are SNHLY and FYNNEI. The CDR3 sequence is 14 residues long. Trimming took off 6 bases at V and 0 bases at J, with 9 bases between the two ends. Using immunoSEQ multiplex PCR, the repertoire was profiled, and TCRdb retains in-frame clones only, with some absent. The table includes 120,000 or so clones, around 87% detected once. V gene TRBV2 combines with J gene TRBJ2-1; no firm D call. Sequenced material: peripheral blood, taken on day 0 of AZD1222 vaccination. The clonotype was recovered from an adult in good health. CDR3 DNA: TGTGCCAGCAGCGCGGAACCCTCCTACAATGAGCAGTTCTTC. Protein product: CASSAEPSYNEQFF.